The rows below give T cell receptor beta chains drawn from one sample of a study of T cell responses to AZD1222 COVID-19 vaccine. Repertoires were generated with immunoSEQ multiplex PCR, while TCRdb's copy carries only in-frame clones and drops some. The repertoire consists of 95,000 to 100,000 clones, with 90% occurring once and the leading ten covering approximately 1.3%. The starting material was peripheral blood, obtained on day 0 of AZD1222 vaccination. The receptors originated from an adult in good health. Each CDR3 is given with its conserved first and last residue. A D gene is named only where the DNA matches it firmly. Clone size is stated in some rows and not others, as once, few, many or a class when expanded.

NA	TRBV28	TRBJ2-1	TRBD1	TGTGCCAGCAGTACATCAGGGGGCTGGAATGAGCAGTTCTTC	CASSTSGGWNEQFF
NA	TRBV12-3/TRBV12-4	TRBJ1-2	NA	TGTGCCAGCAGTGTGCCGGGCTATGGCTACACCTTC	CASSVPGYGYTF
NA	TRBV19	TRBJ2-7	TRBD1	TGTGCCAGTAGTATGGTTTATGGGACAGAGCGCTACGAGCAGTACTTC	CASSMVYGTERYEQYF
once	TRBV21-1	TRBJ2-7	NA	TGTGCCAGCAGCAAAGACAGAGAGGCAAGTCCGTACGAGCAGTACTTC	CASSKDREASPYEQYF
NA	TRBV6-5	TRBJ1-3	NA	TGTGCCAGCAGTTCAGGGGTGGTCGGAAACACCATATATTTT	CASSSGVVGNTIYF
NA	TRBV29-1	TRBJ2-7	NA	TGCAGCGTTGAAGCCCCAGGGAAAAAGGACGAGCAGTACTTC	CSVEAPGKKDEQYF
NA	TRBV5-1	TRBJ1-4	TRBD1	TGCGCCAGCAGCTTGTTGGGACAGGGGGAGGAAAAACTGTTTTTT	CASSLLGQGEEKLFF
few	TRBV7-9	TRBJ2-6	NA	TGTGCCAGCAGTTCCGGGACAACTTCTGGGGCCAACGTCCTGACTTTC	CASSSGTTSGANVLTF
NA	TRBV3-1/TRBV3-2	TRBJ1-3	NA	TGTGCCAGCAGCCAAGAGTGGCGACTCTCTGGAAACACCATATATTTT	CASSQEWRLSGNTIYF
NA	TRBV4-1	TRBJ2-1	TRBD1	TGCGCCAGCAGCCAAGACAGGGGGCCGTTGAATGAGCAGTTCTTC	CASSQDRGPLNEQFF
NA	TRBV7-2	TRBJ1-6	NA	TGTGCCAGCAGCTTACTCCCGAACAGCCCTTTTTTCCCCCTCCACTTT	CASSLLPNSPFFPLHF
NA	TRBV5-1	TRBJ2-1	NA	TGCGCCAGCAGCTTGGAGGGGAATGAGCAGTTCTTC	CASSLEGNEQFF
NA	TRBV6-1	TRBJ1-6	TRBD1	TGTGCCAGCAGTGAAACCAGGGGGAATTCACCCCTCCACTTT	CASSETRGNSPLHF
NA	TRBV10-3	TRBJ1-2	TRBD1	TGTGCCATCAGTCCCTACAGGGGGACTAACTATGGCTACACCTTC	CAISPYRGTNYGYTF
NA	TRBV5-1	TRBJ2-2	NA	TGCGCCAGCAGGATAGGGCTCGTCACCGGGGAGCTGTTTTTT	CASRIGLVTGELFF
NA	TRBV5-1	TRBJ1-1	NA	TGCGCCAGCAGCTTCGGAAACACTGAAGCTTTCTTT	CASSFGNTEAFF
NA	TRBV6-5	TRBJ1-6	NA	TGTGCCAGCACCCGAGTCTCCTCCTATAATTCACCCCTCCACTTT	CASTRVSSYNSPLHF
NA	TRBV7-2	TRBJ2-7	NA	TGTGCCAGCAGCCTCGGCAGGGAACGTTACGAGCAGTACTTC	CASSLGRERYEQYF
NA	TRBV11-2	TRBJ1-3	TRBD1	TGTGCCAGCAGCTTCGGCTACAGGGGAGGGGGCTCTGGAAACACCATATATTTT	CASSFGYRGGGSGNTIYF
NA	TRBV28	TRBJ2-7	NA	TGTGCCAGCGGGTTCGGCGCCTACGAGCAGTACTTC	CASGFGAYEQYF
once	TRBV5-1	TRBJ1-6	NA	TGCGCCAGCAGCTTGGAGGGGTCTAATTCACCCCTCCACTTT	CASSLEGSNSPLHF
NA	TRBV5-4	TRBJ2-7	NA	TGTGCCAGCAGCTTGCCCGGGGGTAACTACGAGCAGTACTTC	CASSLPGGNYEQYF
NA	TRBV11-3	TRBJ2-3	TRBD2	TGTGCCAGCAGCCCCGGGGGGTTCGGGGTGGATACGCAGTATTTT	CASSPGGFGVDTQYF
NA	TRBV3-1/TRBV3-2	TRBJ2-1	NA	TGTGCCAGCAGCCTGCACCGCAATGAGCAGTTCTTC	CASSLHRNEQFF
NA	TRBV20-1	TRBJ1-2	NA	TGCAGTGCTGAGAAGGGTACTGGCTACACCTTC	CSAEKGTGYTF
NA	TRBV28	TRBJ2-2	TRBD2	TGTGCCAGCAGTTCGGGACTAGCCGCCCTGGGGCTGTTTTTT	CASSSGLAALGLFF
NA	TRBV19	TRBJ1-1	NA	TGTGCCAGTAGGGGGAGCGGCATAGAAGCTTTCTTT	CASRGSGIEAFF
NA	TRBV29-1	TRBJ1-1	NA	TGCAGCGTCGACATCCAGAACACTGAAGCTTTCTTT	CSVDIQNTEAFF
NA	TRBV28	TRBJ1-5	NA	TGTGCCAGCACCTTGGTGGGGCCTGATAGCAATCAGCCCCAGCATTTT	CASTLVGPDSNQPQHF
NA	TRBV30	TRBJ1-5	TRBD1	TGTGCCTGGAACAGGGGAAGGCAGCCCCAGCATTTT	CAWNRGRQPQHF
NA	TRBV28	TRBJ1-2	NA	TGTGCCAGCACCCAGGGAACGTATGGCTACACCTTC	CASTQGTYGYTF
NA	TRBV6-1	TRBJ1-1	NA	TGTGCCAGCAGTGAGGCGGGTAGGACTGAAGCTTTCTTT	CASSEAGRTEAFF
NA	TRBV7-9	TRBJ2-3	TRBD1	TGTGCCAGCAGCTTAGTTGGACAGGGGCGGGATACGCAGTATTTT	CASSLVGQGRDTQYF
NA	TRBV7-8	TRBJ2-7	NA	TGTGCCAGCAGCCCGAGGACTACCGAGCAGTACTTC	CASSPRTTEQYF
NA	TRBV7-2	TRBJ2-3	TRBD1	TGTGCCAGCAGCTTGGACGGGAGACAGGGGGTTGATACGCAGTATTTT	CASSLDGRQGVDTQYF
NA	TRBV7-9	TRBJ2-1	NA	TGTGCCAGCAGCCCCCTTCCGGGACGAAGGGGGTATGAGCAGTTCTTC	CASSPLPGRRGYEQFF
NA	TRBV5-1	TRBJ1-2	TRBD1	TGCGCCAGCAGCGTAGACAGGGGACTAAACTATGGCTACACCTTC	CASSVDRGLNYGYTF
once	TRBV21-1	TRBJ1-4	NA	TGTGCCAGCAGCAAAAGACAGGGCCCTAATGAAAAACTGTTTTTT	CASSKRQGPNEKLFF
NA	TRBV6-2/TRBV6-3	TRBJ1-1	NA	TGTGCCAGCAGTTACTCGACGGGGGCTACTGAAGCTTTCTTT	CASSYSTGATEAFF
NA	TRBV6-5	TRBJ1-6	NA	TGTGCCAGCAGTTACTCATATAATTCACCCCTCCACTTT	CASSYSYNSPLHF
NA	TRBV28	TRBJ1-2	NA	TGTGCCAGCAGCCTTCCATACTATGGCTACACCTTC	CASSLPYYGYTF
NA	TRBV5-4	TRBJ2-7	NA	TGTGCCAGCAGCTCCAACCGGGACGCATACGAGCAGTACTTC	CASSSNRDAYEQYF
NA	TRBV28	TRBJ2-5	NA	TGTGCCAGCAGTTCCGTCGGGGGCGCGAGAAGAGAGACCCAGTACTTC	CASSSVGGARRETQYF
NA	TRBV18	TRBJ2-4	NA	TGTGCCAGCTCACCAACAGATAAAAACATTCAGTACTTC	CASSPTDKNIQYF
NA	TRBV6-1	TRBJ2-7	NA	TGTGCCAGCAGTGAAGACAGATACTCCTACGAGCAGTACTTC	CASSEDRYSYEQYF
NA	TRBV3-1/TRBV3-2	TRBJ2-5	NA	TGTGCCAGCAGTCTCGCACGAGAGACCCAGTACTTC	CASSLARETQYF
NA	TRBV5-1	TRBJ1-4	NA	TGCGCCAGCAGCTTGGGAGGTGGCGAAAAACTGTTTTTT	CASSLGGGEKLFF
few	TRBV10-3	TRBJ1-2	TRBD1	TGTGCCATCAGGACAGGGGGACCTTATGGCTACACCTTC	CAIRTGGPYGYTF
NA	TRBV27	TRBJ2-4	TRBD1	TGTGCCAGCAGTTTAACCCAGACAGGGGCGATGAGCATTCAGTACTTC	CASSLTQTGAMSIQYF
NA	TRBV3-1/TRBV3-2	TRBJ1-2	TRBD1	TGTGCCAGCAGCCGCCAGGGCGCAGGGGGTGGCTACACCTTC	CASSRQGAGGGYTF
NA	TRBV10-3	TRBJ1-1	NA	TGTGCCATCAGGACATCCGTTGGGGACACTGAAGCTTTCTTT	CAIRTSVGDTEAFF
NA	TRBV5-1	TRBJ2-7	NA	TGCGCCAGCGCCTTATTACAGGGTCAATTGTACGAGCAGTACTTC	CASALLQGQLYEQYF
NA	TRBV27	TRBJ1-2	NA	TGTGCCAGAGGGACAAGGAGGACGTCTGGCTATGGCTACACCTTC	CARGTRRTSGYGYTF
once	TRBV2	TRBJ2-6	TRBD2	TGTGCCAGCAGTGAGGGGGTAGCGGGAGGTGGGGCCAACGTCCTGACTTTC	CASSEGVAGGGANVLTF
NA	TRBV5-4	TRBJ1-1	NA	TGTGCCAGCAGCCCGGAGTCGGTGAACACTGAAGCTTTCTTT	CASSPESVNTEAFF
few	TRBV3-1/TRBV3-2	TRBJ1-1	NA	TGTGCCAGCAGCCAAGTCCTGAGTACTGAAGCTTTCTTT	CASSQVLSTEAFF
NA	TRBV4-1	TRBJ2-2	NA	TGCGCCAGCAGCCCCCGGCAGGGGATGGGAGCCGGGGAGCTGTTTTTT	CASSPRQGMGAGELFF